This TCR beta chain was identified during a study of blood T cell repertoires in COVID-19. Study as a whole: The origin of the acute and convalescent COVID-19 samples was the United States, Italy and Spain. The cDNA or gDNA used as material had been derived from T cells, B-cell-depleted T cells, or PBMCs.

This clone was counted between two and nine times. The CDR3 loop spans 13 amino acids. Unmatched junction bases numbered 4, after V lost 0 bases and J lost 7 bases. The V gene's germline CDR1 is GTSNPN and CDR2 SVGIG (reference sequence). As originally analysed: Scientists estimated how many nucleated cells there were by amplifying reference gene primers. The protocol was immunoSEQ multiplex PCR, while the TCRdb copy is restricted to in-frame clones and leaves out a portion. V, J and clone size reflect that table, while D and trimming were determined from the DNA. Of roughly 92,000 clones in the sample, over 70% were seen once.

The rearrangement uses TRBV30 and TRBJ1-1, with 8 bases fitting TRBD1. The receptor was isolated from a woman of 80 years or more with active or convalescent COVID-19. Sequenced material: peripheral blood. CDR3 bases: TGTGCCTGGAGTGTACTCGGACAGGGTGAAGCTTTCTTT. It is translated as CAWSVLGQGEAFF.